This TCR beta chain is from a study of identical twins. This clonotype occurred a few times. Its specificity is unknown. TCRdb analysed the 5' RACE reads with MiXCR anew, one entry per CDR3 protein. The sample holds about 550,000 distinct CDR3 sequences; around 20% are singletons and the top ten take around 0.5%. The V gene's germline CDR1 is SNHLY and CDR2 FYNNEI. The CDR3 consists of 16 residues. The ends were cut back, 6 bases at V and 0 bases at J, with 16 bases in the middle. Study-wide findings and caveats: An excess of low generation probability was shown by twin-shared out-of-frame alpha sequences. Rather than following the same donors, the conclusions depended on cross-sectional statistical analysis. Within cord blood, abundant beta clonotypes carried fewer insertions, but memory repertoires showed no such trend.

This same sample was also taken into another study, of yellow fever vaccine responses in identical twins. Turning to that study: Twins' vaccine T cell responses reportedly seemed partly convergent and partly personalized.

The sequence derives from a woman between 18 and 30 years old in good health. The V and J genes are TRBV2 and TRBJ2-3; TRBD1 might be the D (6 bases). The sample was CD4+ T cells sorted from blood. This CDR3 is CASSRGGQLSTDTQYF. Written as DNA, the CDR3 is TGTGCCAGCAGCCGGGGCGGACAGTTAAGCACAGATACGCAGTATTTT.